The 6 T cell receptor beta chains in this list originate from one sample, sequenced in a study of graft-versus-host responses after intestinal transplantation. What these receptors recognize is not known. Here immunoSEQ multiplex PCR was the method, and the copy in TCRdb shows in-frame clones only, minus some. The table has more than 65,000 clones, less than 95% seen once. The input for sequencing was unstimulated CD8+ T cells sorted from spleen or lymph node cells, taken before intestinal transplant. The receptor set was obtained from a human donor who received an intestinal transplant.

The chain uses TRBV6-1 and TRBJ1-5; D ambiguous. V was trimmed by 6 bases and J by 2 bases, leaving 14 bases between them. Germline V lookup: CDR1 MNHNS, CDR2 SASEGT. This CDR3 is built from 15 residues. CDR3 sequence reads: CASSQQDGGNQPQHF. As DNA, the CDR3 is TGTGCCAGCAGCCAACAAGACGGGGGCAATCAGCCCCAGCATTTT.

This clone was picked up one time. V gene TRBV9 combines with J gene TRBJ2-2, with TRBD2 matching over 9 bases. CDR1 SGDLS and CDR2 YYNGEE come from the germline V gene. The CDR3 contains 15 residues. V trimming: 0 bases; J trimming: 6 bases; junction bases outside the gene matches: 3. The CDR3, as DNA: TGTGCCAGCAGCGTAGGGGGACTAGCTGCCGGGGAGCTGTTTTTT. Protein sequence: CASSVGGLAAGELFF.

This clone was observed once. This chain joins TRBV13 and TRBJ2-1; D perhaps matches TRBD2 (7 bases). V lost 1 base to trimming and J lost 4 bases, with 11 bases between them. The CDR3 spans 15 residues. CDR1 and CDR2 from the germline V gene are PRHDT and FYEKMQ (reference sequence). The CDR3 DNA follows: TGTGCCAGCAGCTTAGAGGGGGGAGGGTACAATGAGCAGTTCTTC. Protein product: CASSLEGGGYNEQFF. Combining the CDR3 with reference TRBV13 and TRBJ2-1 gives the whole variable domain AAGVIQSPRHLIKEKRETATLKCYPIPRHDTVYWYQQGPGQDPQFLISFYEKMQSDKGSIPDRFSAQQFSDYHSELNMSSLELGDSALYFCASSLEGGGYNEQFFGPGTRLTVL.

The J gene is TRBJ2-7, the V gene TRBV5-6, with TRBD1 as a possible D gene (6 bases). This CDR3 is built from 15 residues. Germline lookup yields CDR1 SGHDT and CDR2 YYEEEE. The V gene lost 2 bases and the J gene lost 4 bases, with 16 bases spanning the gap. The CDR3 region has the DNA TGTGCCAGCAGCTTCGGGGCAGGGGCAGGGTACGAGCAGTACTTC. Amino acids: CASSFGAGAGYEQYF.

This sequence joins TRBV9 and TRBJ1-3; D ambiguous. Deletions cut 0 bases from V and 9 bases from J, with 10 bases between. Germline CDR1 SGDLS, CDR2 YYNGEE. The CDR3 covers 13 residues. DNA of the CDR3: TGTGCCAGCAGCGTAGGCGGTATAGGCACCATATATTTT. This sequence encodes CASSVGGIGTIYF.

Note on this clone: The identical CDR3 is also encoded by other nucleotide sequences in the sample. The CDR3 nucleotides read TGTGCCAGCAGCCCCGGAGGCGAGCAGTACTTC. Protein: CASSPGGEQYF. The chain uses TRBV7-9 and TRBJ2-7; TRBD2 might be the D (5 bases). The CDR3 consists of 11 residues. The germline CDR1 and CDR2 sequences are SEHNR and FQNEAQ (reference sequence). Trimming cost V 5 bases and J 6 bases, with 8 bases left between them.